This TCR beta chain appears in the sequencing data of a study of blood T cells in healthy people across ages. The authors ran a second PCR of 7 to 11 cycles using a sample-barcoded 5' primer and a J-beta primer mix. One entry per CDR3 protein, called by TCRdb with MiXCR from the 5' RACE reads. The sample carries over 950,000 distinct CDR3 sequences, 51% recorded once. V dropped 3 bases and J dropped 7; count of bases not matched to a gene: 5. CDR3 length: 13 amino acids. Germline V CDR1 and CDR2: DFQATT, SNEGSKA (reference sequence). Material: blood. The chain has TRBV20-1 and TRBJ2-2; 7 nucleotides align to TRBD1. The TCR comes from a woman in her fifties or sixties in good health. The DNA for the CDR3 is TGCAGTGCTAGCCGGACAGGCTTCGGGGAGCTGTTTTTT. Translated: CSASRTGFGELFF.